Included here is one T cell receptor beta chain sequence, with context. The sample carries other DNA sequences with the same CDR3. These data belong to a study of shared clonotypes between healthy human individuals. Profiling relied on immunoSEQ multiplex PCR, and the TCRdb table lists in-frame clones only, not all of them. The sample lists approximately 2,000,000 clones, about 90% occurring once. Trimming left V 0 bases short and J 8 bases short, with 5 bases between. This CDR3 spans 11 amino acids. From germline, CDR1 is SGHRS and CDR2 YFSETQ. Only Caucasian adults living in Nashville, Tennessee made up the donor group.

The chain uses TRBV5-1 and TRBJ1-2; D gene ambiguous. The clonotype was recovered from a young man in good health. Some clones in this sample may be carry-over from other donors' samples. The sample was naive CD4+ T cells from PBMCs. Subset in this sample: CD45RA+ positively selected. The CDR3 is CASSLDGGYTF. The CDR3 coding sequence is TGCGCCAGCAGCTTGGACGGGGGCTACACCTTC.